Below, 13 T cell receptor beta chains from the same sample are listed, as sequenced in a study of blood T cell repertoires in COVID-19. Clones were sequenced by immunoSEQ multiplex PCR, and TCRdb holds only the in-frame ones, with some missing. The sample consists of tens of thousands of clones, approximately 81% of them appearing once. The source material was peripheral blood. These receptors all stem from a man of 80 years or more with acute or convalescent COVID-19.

The CDR3, as DNA: TGTGCCAGCAGCTTAGGCATCAGGCAAGAGACCCAGTACTTC. This sequence encodes CASSLGIRQETQYF. The rearrangement uses TRBV7-8 and TRBJ2-5; D not resolved. CDR3 length: 14 residues. Germline V gene lookup returns CDR1 SGHVS and CDR2 FQNEAQ. V dropped 1 base and J dropped 2 bases, with 8 bases sitting between them.

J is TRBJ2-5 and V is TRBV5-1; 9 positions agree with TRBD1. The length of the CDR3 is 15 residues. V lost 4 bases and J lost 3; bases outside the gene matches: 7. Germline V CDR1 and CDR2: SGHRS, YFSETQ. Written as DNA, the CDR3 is TGCGCCAGCAGCCTAATGGACAGGGGAGAAGAGACCCAGTACTTC. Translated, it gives CASSLMDRGEETQYF. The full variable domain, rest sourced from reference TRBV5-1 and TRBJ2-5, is KAGVTQTPRYLIKTRGQQVTLSCSPISGHRSVSWYQQTPGQGLQFLFEYFSETQRNKGNFPGRFSGRQFSNSRSEMNVSTLELGDSALYLCASSLMDRGEETQYFGPGTRLLVL.

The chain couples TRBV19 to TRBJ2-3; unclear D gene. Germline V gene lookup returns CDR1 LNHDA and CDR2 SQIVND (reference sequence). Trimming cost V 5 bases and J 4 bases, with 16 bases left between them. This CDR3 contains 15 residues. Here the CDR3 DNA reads TGTGCCAGTAGTCCATGGTTAGCCGGTGCAGATACGCAGTATTTT. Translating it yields CASSPWLAGADTQYF.

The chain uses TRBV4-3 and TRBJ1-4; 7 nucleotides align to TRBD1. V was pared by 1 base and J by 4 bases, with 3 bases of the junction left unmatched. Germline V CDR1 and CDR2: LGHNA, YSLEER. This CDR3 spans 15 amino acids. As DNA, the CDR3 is TGCGCCAGCAGCCAAGGAGACAGGGATAATGAAAAACTGTTTTTT. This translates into CASSQGDRDNEKLFF.

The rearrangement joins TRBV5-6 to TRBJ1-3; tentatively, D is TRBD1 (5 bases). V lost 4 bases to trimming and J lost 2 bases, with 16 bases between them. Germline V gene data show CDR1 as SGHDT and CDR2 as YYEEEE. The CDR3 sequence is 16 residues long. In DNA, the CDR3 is TGTGCCAGCAGCAGGGGACTTGGAATGGCTGGAAACACCATATATTTT. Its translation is CASSRGLGMAGNTIYF.

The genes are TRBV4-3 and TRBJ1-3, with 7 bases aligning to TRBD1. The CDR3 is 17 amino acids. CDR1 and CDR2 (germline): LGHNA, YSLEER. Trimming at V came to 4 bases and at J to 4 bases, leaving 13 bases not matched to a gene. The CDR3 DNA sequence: TGCGCCAGCAGCCCAACTTTGGCCGGGACAGCAGGAAACACCATATATTTT. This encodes CASSPTLAGTAGNTIYF.

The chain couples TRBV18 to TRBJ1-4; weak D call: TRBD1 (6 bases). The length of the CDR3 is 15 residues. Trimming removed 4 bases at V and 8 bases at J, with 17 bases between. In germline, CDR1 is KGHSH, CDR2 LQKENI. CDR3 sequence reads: CASSLLGAGEEKLFF. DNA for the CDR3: TGTGCCAGCTCACTACTGGGGGCCGGGGAAGAAAAACTGTTTTTT.

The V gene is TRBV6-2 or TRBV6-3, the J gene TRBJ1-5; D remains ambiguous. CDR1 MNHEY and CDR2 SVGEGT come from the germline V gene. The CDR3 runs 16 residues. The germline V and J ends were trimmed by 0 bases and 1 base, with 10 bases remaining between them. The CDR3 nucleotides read TGTGCCAGCAGTTACTCGGGAGCCCTCAGCAATCAGCCCCAGCATTTT. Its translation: CASSYSGALSNQPQHF.

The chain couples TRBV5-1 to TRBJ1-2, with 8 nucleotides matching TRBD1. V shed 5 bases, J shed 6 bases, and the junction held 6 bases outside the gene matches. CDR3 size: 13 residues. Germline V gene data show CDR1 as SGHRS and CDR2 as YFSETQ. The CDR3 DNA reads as TGCGCCAGCAGTAAGGGACAGGTGGATGGCTACACCTTC. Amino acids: CASSKGQVDGYTF.

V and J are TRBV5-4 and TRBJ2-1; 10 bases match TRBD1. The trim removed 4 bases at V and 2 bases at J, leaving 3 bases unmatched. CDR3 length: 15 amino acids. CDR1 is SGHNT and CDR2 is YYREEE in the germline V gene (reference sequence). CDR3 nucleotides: TGTGCCAGCAGCCTGGGACAGGGGACCTACAATGAGCAGTTCTTC. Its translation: CASSLGQGTYNEQFF.

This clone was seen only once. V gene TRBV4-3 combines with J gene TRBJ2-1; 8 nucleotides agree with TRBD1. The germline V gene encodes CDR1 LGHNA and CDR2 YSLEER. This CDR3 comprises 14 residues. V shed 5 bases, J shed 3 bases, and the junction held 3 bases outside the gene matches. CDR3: CASSLQGGYNEQFF. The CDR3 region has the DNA TGCGCCAGCAGCTTACAGGGGGGCTACAATGAGCAGTTCTTC.

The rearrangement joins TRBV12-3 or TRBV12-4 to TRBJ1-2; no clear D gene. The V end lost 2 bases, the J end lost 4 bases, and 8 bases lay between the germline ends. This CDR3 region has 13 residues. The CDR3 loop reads CASSLTGIYGYTF. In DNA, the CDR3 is TGTGCCAGCAGTTTAACGGGGATCTATGGCTACACCTTC.

This CDR3 is CASSLGGPLETQYF. In DNA, the CDR3 is TGTGCCAGCAGCTTAGGGGGCCCTTTGGAGACCCAGTACTTC. The chain combines TRBV7-9 with TRBJ2-5; D is perhaps TRBD1 (5 bases). V was pared by 1 base and J by 5 bases, with 11 bases between. Germline V lookup: CDR1 SEHNR, CDR2 FQNEAQ (reference sequence). This CDR3 comprises 14 residues. The variable domain in full, with the rest retrieved from reference TRBV7-9 and TRBJ2-5, is DTGVSQNPRHKITKRGQNVTFRCDPISEHNRLYWYRQTLGQGPEFLTYFQNEAQLEKSRLLSDRFSAERPKGSFSTLEIQRTEQGDSAMYLCASSLGGPLETQYFGPGTRLLVL.